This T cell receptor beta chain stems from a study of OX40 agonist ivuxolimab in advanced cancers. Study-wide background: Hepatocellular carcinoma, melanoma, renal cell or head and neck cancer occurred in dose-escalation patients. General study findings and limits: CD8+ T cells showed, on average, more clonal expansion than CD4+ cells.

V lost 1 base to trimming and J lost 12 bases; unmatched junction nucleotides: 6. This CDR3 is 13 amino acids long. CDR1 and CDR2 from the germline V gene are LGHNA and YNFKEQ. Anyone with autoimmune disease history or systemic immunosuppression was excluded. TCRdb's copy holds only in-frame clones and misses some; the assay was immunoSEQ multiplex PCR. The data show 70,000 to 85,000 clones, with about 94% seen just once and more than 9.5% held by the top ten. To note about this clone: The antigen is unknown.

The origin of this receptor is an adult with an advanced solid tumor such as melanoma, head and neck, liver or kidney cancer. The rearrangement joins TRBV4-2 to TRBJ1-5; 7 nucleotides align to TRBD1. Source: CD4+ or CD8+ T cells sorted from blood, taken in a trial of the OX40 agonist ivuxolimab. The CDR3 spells CASSQGGGFLQHF. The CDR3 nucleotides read TGTGCCAGCAGCCAAGGAGGGGGCTTTCTCCAGCATTTT.